This T cell receptor (beta chain) was identified in a study of radiotherapy plus CTLA-4 blockade in lung cancer. Overall study context: Among all patients, roughly 17% showed objective responses, while 30% to 35% had disease control. Study findings and constraints: Early clonal dynamics of blood T cells, together with interferon-beta, were reported as the best response predictor. Blood-borne expansion of tumor-derived TCR clones followed radiotherapy plus ipilimumab.

For this clone: The antigen is undetermined.

The data were produced by immunoSEQ multiplex PCR, yet TCRdb's version contains in-frame clones alone and is incomplete. The data contain roughly 53,000 clones, under 85% of them singletons. Trimming cost V 4 bases and J 7 bases, with 13 bases left between them. The CDR3 is 12 amino acids. Per germline, CDR1 SQVTM and CDR2 ANQGSEA. Each patient with chemo-refractory metastatic non-small-cell lung cancer was treated with focal radiation plus CTLA-4 blockade using ipilimumab. The sequence derives from a human donor with non-small cell lung cancer who had a partial response to radiotherapy plus ipilimumab. The specimen was peripheral blood, collected from a patient treated with radiotherapy plus ipilimumab. The chain uses TRBV29-1 and TRBJ1-2; D possibly corresponds to TRBD1 (5 bases). CDR3 sequence (DNA): TGCAGCGTTGTTCGAAGGACATCTGGCTACACCTTC. Protein sequence: CSVVRRTSGYTF.